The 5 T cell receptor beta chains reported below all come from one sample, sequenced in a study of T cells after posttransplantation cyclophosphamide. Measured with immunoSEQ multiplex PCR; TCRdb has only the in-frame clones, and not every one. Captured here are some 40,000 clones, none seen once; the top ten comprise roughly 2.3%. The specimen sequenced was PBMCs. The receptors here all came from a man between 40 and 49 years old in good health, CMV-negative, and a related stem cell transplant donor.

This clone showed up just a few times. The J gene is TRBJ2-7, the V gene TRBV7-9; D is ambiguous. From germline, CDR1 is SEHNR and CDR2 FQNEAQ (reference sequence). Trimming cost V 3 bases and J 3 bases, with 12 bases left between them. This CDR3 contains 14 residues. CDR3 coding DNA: TGTGCCAGCAGCTTGGGCCCGGATCACTACGAGCAGTACTTC. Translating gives CASSLGPDHYEQYF.

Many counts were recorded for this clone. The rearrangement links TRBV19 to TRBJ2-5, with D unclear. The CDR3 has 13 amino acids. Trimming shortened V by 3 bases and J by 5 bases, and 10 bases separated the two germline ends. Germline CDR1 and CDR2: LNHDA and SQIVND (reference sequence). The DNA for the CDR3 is TGTGCCAGTAGTATTTTTGAACGGGAGACCCAGTACTTC. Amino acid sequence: CASSIFERETQYF. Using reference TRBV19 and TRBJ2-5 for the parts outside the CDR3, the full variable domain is DGGITQSPKYLFRKEGQNVTLSCEQNLNHDAMYWYRQDPGQGLRLIYYSQIVNDFQKGDIAEGYSVSREKKESFPLTVTSAQKNPTAFYLCASSIFERETQYFGPGTRLLVL.

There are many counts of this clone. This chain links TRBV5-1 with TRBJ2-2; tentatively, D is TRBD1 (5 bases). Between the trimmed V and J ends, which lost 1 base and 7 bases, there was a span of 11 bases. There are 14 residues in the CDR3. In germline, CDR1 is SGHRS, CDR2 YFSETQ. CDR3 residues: CASSLLQVGGELFF. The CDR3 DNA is TGCGCCAGCAGCTTGTTACAGGTCGGCGGGGAGCTGTTTTTT.

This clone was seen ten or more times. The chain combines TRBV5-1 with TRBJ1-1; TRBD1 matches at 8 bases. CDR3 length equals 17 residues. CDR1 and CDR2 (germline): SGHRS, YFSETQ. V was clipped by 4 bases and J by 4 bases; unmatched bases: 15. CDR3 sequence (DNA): TGCGCCAGCAGCCCCTACCGTACAGGGGGGGTAGTCACTGAAGCTTTCTTT. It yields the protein CASSPYRTGGVVTEAFF.

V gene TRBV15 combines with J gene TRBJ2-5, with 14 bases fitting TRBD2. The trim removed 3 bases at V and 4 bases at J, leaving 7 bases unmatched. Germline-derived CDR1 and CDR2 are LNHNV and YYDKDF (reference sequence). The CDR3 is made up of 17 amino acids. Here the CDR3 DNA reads TGTGCCACCAGCAGTATCCCGGGACTAGCGGGAGCAGAGACCCAGTACTTC. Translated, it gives CATSSIPGLAGAETQYF.